Below, 3 T cell receptor beta chains from the same sample are listed, as sequenced in a study of glioma-infiltrating T cells after dendritic cell vaccination (dated by TCRdb to 2016 to 2018). The library came from the immunoSEQ multiplex PCR assay. TCRdb stores this immuneACCESS table with in-frame sequences only. Part of the clones is absent; in the studies checked, under half of the shortfall reflects unresolved V genes, and no reason is known for the rest. The sample includes 40,000 or so clones, with approximately 80% observed a single time. 7.8% of the sample is held by the ten biggest clonotypes. Sequencing was performed on blood, taken before dendritic cell vaccination. Every receptor here comes from a human donor with glioblastoma.

Remarks on this clone: At one end the junction does not follow the germline gene, possibly because of a read error. J is TRBJ2-5 and V is TRBV10-3, with D possibly being TRBD2 (6 bases). In germline, CDR1 is ENHRY, CDR2 SYGVKD. This CDR3 contains 14 residues. CDR3 loop: CAISELGGQETQYF. The CDR3, as DNA: TGTGCCATCAGCGAGTTGGGGGGACAAGAGACCCAGTACTTC.

This chain links TRBV11-3 with TRBJ2-5; TRBD2 is a possible D gene (5 bases). The V gene lost 3 bases and the J gene lost 7 bases, with 12 bases spanning the gap. The CDR3 contains 13 residues. Per the germline V gene, CDR1 is SGHNT and CDR2 is YENEEA. The CDR3 here is CASSLSGGWTQYF. The CDR3 nucleotides are TGTGCCAGCAGCTTGAGCGGTGGGTGGACCCAGTACTTC.

The rearrangement joins TRBV7-8 to TRBJ1-5; D may be TRBD1 (5 bases). This CDR3 has 15 residues. Looked up from germline, CDR1 is SGHVS and CDR2 is FQNEAQ. V lost 1 base, J lost 4 bases, and 11 bases lay in between. The DNA for the CDR3 is TGTGCCAGCAGCTTAGGCAGGGTCGCTAATCAGCCCCAGCATTTT. Translated: CASSLGRVANQPQHF.